These 24 T cell receptor beta chains share one sample of origin, sequenced in a study of control samples from healthy donors and cancer patients. TCRdb keeps only in-frame clones here, not all; method: immunoSEQ multiplex PCR. The data contain tens of thousands of clones, around nine tenths of them singletons. Sequencing was carried out using blood. These receptors came from a woman in her forties or fifties in good health.

The CDR3 nucleotides are TGTGCCAGCAGCACACAGGGGATTAGCAATCAGCCCCAGCATTTT. This encodes CASSTQGISNQPQHF. This chain uses TRBV5-6 with TRBJ1-5, with 7 bases lining up with TRBD1. The J segment lost 0 bases and the V segment lost 4 bases, leaving 4 bases of the junction unmatched. The CDR3 consists of 15 residues. CDR1 is SGHDT, CDR2 YYEEEE, per germline.

This chain links TRBV7-8 with TRBJ1-4; D gene uncertain. The CDR3 has 14 amino acids. Trimming pared 3 bases from V and 5 bases from J, leaving 10 bases between. Germline V lookup: CDR1 SGHVS, CDR2 FQNEAQ. CDR3 region: CASSFGGSNEKLFF. The CDR3 nucleotides are TGTGCCAGCAGCTTCGGAGGGTCAAATGAAAAACTGTTTTTT.

The chain combines TRBV4-3 with TRBJ1-5; D gene uncertain. CDR1 and CDR2 from the germline V gene are LGHNA and YSLEER. Trimming left V 0 bases short and J 7 bases short, with 7 bases between. There are 13 residues in the CDR3. This CDR3 reads CASSQDVAQPQHF. The CDR3 DNA sequence: TGCGCCAGCAGCCAAGACGTAGCGCAGCCCCAGCATTTT.

The rearrangement joins TRBV9 to TRBJ1-4; 7 bases are shared with TRBD1. This CDR3 has 14 residues. Per germline, CDR1 SGDLS and CDR2 YYNGEE. The V gene end was trimmed by 4 bases and the J gene end by 9 bases; junction bases not matched to a gene: 9. This CDR3 is CASSRQGTDKKLFF. The CDR3 DNA reads TGTGCCAGCAGCCGGCAGGGGACAGATAAAAAACTGTTTTTT.

The J gene is TRBJ2-1, the V gene TRBV5-5, with 9 bases fitting TRBD1. This CDR3 contains 16 residues. V gave up 0 bases and J gave up 12 bases; unmatched junction bases: 13. Per the germline V gene, CDR1 is SGHKS and CDR2 is YYEKEE (reference sequence). The CDR3 DNA is TGTGCCAGCAGCTTGGACGGGACAGGGTCCACACGTGGGCAGTTCTTC. Translating it yields CASSLDGTGSTRGQFF.

CDR3 region: CASSIRGQPQHF. CDR3 DNA: TGTGCCAGTAGTATTCGTGGTCAGCCCCAGCATTTT. This rearrangement joins TRBV19 to TRBJ1-5; no firm D call. Germline lookup yields CDR1 LNHDA and CDR2 SQIVND (reference sequence). With 3 bases removed from V and 6 bases from J, the gap between germline ends came to 6 bases. This CDR3 has 12 amino acids.

The chain carries TRBV9 and TRBJ1-6; D gene ambiguous. Per the germline V gene, CDR1 is SGDLS and CDR2 is YYNGEE. Trimming left V 4 bases short and J 4 bases short, with 3 bases between. CDR3 length: 12 residues. DNA of the CDR3: TGTGCCAGCAGCACTTATAATTCACCCCTCCACTTT. This sequence encodes CASSTYNSPLHF.

The chain employs TRBV7-2 and TRBJ2-3; D not resolved. Germline V gene lookup returns CDR1 SGHTA and CDR2 FQGNSA. With 2 bases removed from V and 3 bases from J, the gap between germline ends came to 12 bases. The CDR3 has 15 amino acids. This CDR3 reads CASSLISTLTDTQYF. The CDR3 DNA reads TGTGCCAGCAGCTTAATTAGTACTCTGACAGATACGCAGTATTTT.

The chain combines TRBV14 with TRBJ1-2; D ambiguous. Germline CDR1 reads SGHDN; CDR2 reads FVKESK. V lost 0 bases, J lost 9 bases, and 11 bases lay in between. The CDR3 is 13 amino acids. As DNA, the CDR3 is TGTGCCAGCAGCCAAGATCTGGAAGGGCGCTACACCTTC. Translated, it gives CASSQDLEGRYTF.

The chain has TRBV25-1 and TRBJ1-2, with unresolved D. V was shortened by 1 base and J by 6 bases, with 12 bases between the two germline ends. Germline-derived CDR1 and CDR2 are MGHDK and SYGVNS. The CDR3 is 14 amino acids. The CDR3 nucleotides read TGTGCCAGCAGTGAATGGCGGGAAGATCATGGCTACACCTTC. Translating it yields CASSEWREDHGYTF.

The V and J genes are TRBV30 and TRBJ1-1, with 10 bases matching TRBD1. Germline CDR1 reads GTSNPN; CDR2 reads SVGIG (reference sequence). Trimming at V came to 0 bases and at J to 3 bases, leaving 4 bases not matched to a gene. CDR3 length: 15 amino acids. CDR3 protein: CAWSVRDRGYTEAFF. DNA of the CDR3: TGTGCCTGGAGTGTTCGGGACAGGGGATACACTGAAGCTTTCTTT.

The V call is TRBV27, the J call TRBJ1-1; no reliable D call. This CDR3 spans 13 amino acids. Germline CDR1 reads MNHEY; CDR2 reads SMNVEV (reference sequence). Trimming removed 1 base from V and 0 bases from J, with 3 bases in between. The CDR3 DNA reads as TGTGCCAGCAGTTTATATCTGAACACTGAAGCTTTCTTT. As protein: CASSLYLNTEAFF.

The rearrangement links TRBV25-1 to TRBJ1-6, with 7 nucleotides matching TRBD1. The V gene's germline CDR1 is MGHDK and CDR2 SYGVNS. V was pared by 6 bases and J by 7 bases, with 6 bases of the junction left unmatched. The CDR3 runs to 14 residues. The CDR3: CASSLGTDNSPLHF. The CDR3 nucleotides are TGTGCCAGCAGCTTGGGGACAGACAATTCACCCCTCCACTTT.

The chain links TRBV19 to TRBJ1-4; 8 bases are a match to TRBD1. Per the germline V gene, CDR1 is LNHDA and CDR2 is SQIVND (reference sequence). V trimming: 5 bases; J trimming: 5 bases; junction bases outside the gene matches: 10. The CDR3 extends over 16 amino acids. The CDR3, as DNA: TGTGCCAGTAGTTTCTCTGCAGGGGGCAAGAATGAAAAACTGTTTTTT. Protein sequence: CASSFSAGGKNEKLFF. The full variable domain, in which reference TRBV19 and TRBJ1-4 provide the parts outside the CDR3, is DGGITQSPKYLFRKEGQNVTLSCEQNLNHDAMYWYRQDPGQGLRLIYYSQIVNDFQKGDIAEGYSVSREKKESFPLTVTSAQKNPTAFYLCASSFSAGGKNEKLFFGSGTQLSVL.

The chain couples TRBV28 to TRBJ1-5; D uncertain. There are 13 residues in the CDR3. Trimming left V 4 bases short and J 4 bases short, with 8 bases between. Germline CDR1 and CDR2: MDHEN and SYDVKM. In DNA form, the CDR3 reads TGTGCCAGCAGTTGGGTCATAAATCAGCCCCAGCATTTT. Protein product: CASSWVINQPQHF.

The rearrangement joins TRBV13 to TRBJ2-6; TRBD2 might be the D (5 bases). Germline lookup yields CDR1 PRHDT and CDR2 FYEKMQ (reference sequence). V lost 4 bases and J lost 3, with 13 bases in between. CDR3 length equals 16 residues. Here the CDR3 DNA reads TGTGCCAGCAGCTACCTTAGGGAGATTGGGGCCAACGTCCTGACTTTC. Residues: CASSYLREIGANVLTF.

This chain links TRBV19 with TRBJ2-2; unclear D gene. Germline CDR1 LNHDA, CDR2 SQIVND (reference sequence). CDR3 length equals 14 residues. Trimming removed 0 bases from V and 7 bases from J, with 9 bases in between. CDR3 nucleotide sequence: TGTGCCAGTAGTATAGAACGGGTTAACGGGGAGCTGTTTTTT. It is translated as CASSIERVNGELFF.

This clone was found once. The chain employs TRBV18 and TRBJ1-3, with 7 bases identical to TRBD1. Losses at the gene ends were 4 bases for V and 0 bases for J; bases not matched to a gene: 6. In germline, CDR1 is KGHSH, CDR2 LQKENI. CDR3 size: 16 residues. CDR3: CASSLRTGSSGNTIYF. For the CDR3, the DNA is TGTGCCAGCTCACTTAGGACAGGAAGCTCTGGAAACACCATATATTTT.

CDR3 sequence reads: CASSQTRGNQPQHF. CDR3 sequence (DNA): TGTGCCAGCAGCCAGACCAGGGGGAATCAGCCCCAGCATTTT. The chain combines TRBV3-1 (or the pseudogene TRBV3-2) with TRBJ1-5; TRBD1 matches 7 bases. V shed 3 bases, J shed 4 bases, and the junction held 3 bases outside the gene matches. Germline V gene sequence: CDR1 LGHDT, CDR2 YNNKEL (reference sequence). This CDR3 has 14 residues.

The chain carries TRBV2 and TRBJ1-2, with a possible D match to TRBD1 (6 bases). This CDR3 comprises 14 residues. Per germline, CDR1 SNHLY and CDR2 FYNNEI. V gave up 3 bases and J gave up 4 bases, with 12 bases separating them. CDR3 sequence reads: CASSDHGQSYGYTF. The CDR3 DNA sequence: TGTGCCAGCAGTGACCACGGACAGAGCTATGGCTACACCTTC.

The CDR3 here is CASRTYNEQFF. Written as DNA, the CDR3 is TGTGCCAGCAGGACCTACAATGAGCAGTTCTTC. The chain couples TRBV6-5 to TRBJ2-1; D unresolved. CDR1 and CDR2 from the germline V gene are MNHEY and SVGAGI. The V end was cut by 6 bases, the J end by 2 bases, with 2 bases between. CDR3 length: 11 amino acids.

The chain joins TRBV6-5 to TRBJ2-3; no clear D gene. The V and J ends lost 5 bases and 1 base respectively, with 10 bases between them. The CDR3 runs to 14 residues. The germline V gene encodes CDR1 MNHEY and CDR2 SVGAGI. CDR3 sequence: CASSPRSGTDTQYF. The CDR3 bases are TGTGCCAGCAGTCCGAGGTCAGGCACAGATACGCAGTATTTT.

V is TRBV6-1 and J is TRBJ2-7; the D gene is possibly TRBD1 (5 bases). Trimming removed 1 base at V and 4 bases at J, with 11 bases between. The germline CDR1 and CDR2 sequences are MNHNS and SASEGT. The CDR3 has 14 amino acids. CDR3 loop: CASSEGWGRYEQYF. The CDR3 coding sequence is TGTGCCAGCAGTGAAGGGTGGGGCAGGTACGAGCAGTACTTC.

The rearrangement joins TRBV7-8 to TRBJ1-1; 7 bases map to TRBD1. J was trimmed by 2 bases and V by 8 bases; bases with no gene match: 8. In germline, CDR1 is SGHVS, CDR2 FQNEAQ. There are 14 residues in the CDR3. The CDR3 nucleotides are TGTGCCAGCTCGGTCGGGACAGCCAACACTGAAGCTTTCTTT. Translated, it gives CASSVGTANTEAFF. Full variable domain (missing parts from reference TRBV7-8 and TRBJ1-1): GAGVSQSPRYKVAKRGQDVALRCDPISGHVSLFWYQQALGQGPEFLTYFQNEAQLDKSGLPSDRFFAERPEGSVSTLKIQRTQQEDSAVYLCASSVGTANTEAFFGQGTRLTVV.